The 20 T cell receptor beta chains below all came from one sample that was sequenced in a study of early T cells in non-severe SARS-CoV-2 infection. TCRdb reanalysed the 5' RACE reads using MiXCR and keeps one entry per CDR3 protein. In the table there are some 25,000 distinct CDR3 sequences, around 6% of which are singletons. The sample taken for sequencing was whole blood. These receptor sequences come from an adult who was a healthcare worker with PCR-confirmed SARS-CoV-2 infection or an uninfected control (not recorded which).

The chain employs TRBV9 and TRBJ2-1, with TRBD2 identical over 12 bases. The CDR3 totals 15 residues. Trimming at V came to 6 bases and at J to 12 bases, leaving 13 bases not matched to a gene. Germline values: CDR1 SGDLS, CDR2 YYNGEE. The CDR3, as DNA: TGTGCCAGCACCCCCGATCTAGCGGGGGGGCCTGGGCAGTTCTTC. Residues: CASTPDLAGGPGQFF.

This clonotype was picked up a small number of times. The chain uses TRBV3-1 and TRBJ2-1; 10 bases are a match to TRBD1. Losses at the gene ends were 5 bases for V and 9 bases for J; bases not matched to a gene: 7. The CDR3 contains 14 residues. CDR1 is LGHDT, CDR2 YNNKEL, per germline (reference sequence). The CDR3 DNA follows: TGTGCCAGCAGCTACCGGGACAGGGGCTTTGAGCAGTTCTTC. Encoded protein: CASSYRDRGFEQFF.

This clonotype was counted many times. The chain combines TRBV7-3 with TRBJ2-2; D possibly uses TRBD1 or TRBD2 (6 bases each). This CDR3 contains 15 residues. Between the trimmed V and J ends, which lost 5 bases and 4 bases, there was a span of 14 bases. Germline CDR1 and CDR2: SGHTA and FQGTGA. The CDR3 nucleotides are TGTGCCAGCAGCCCAATGGGGGGCAGCACCGGGGAGCTGTTTTTT. Encoded protein: CASSPMGGSTGELFF.

This chain connects TRBV6-5 to TRBJ2-2, with 11 bases aligning to TRBD1. Per germline, CDR1 MNHEY and CDR2 SVGAGI. The trim removed 7 bases at V and 6 bases at J, leaving 7 bases unmatched. The CDR3 is made up of 15 amino acids. The DNA for the CDR3 is TGTGCCAGCAAGTCGGACAGGGGGCGCCCCGGGGAGCTGTTTTTT. As protein: CASKSDRGRPGELFF.

This clonotype has ten or more counts. CDR3 nucleotide sequence: TGTGCCAGCAGCTCGGGACTAGCGGGTGGAGAGACCCAGTACTTC. Protein product: CASSSGLAGGETQYF. The chain employs TRBV7-9 and TRBJ2-5; 12 bases map to TRBD2. Unmatched junction bases numbered 4, after V lost 4 bases and J lost 4 bases. This CDR3 has 15 amino acids. From germline, CDR1 is SEHNR and CDR2 FQNEAQ (reference sequence).

Ten or more counts support this clonotype. The V gene is TRBV2, the J gene TRBJ1-1; the D gene is possibly TRBD1 (6 bases). V was cut by 5 bases and J by 6 bases, with 25 bases left in between. The CDR3 is 17 residues long. CDR1 SNHLY and CDR2 FYNNEI come from the germline V gene. CDR3 region: CASSSSPTGGAGPEAFF. Here the CDR3 DNA reads TGTGCCAGCAGTTCCTCCCCCACGGGGGGCGCAGGTCCTGAAGCTTTCTTT.

This clonotype was recorded a few times. The J gene is TRBJ2-5, the V gene TRBV11-2; TRBD1 aligns across 8 bases. V lost 3 bases, J lost 7 bases, and 1 base stayed unmatched. This CDR3 is built from 12 residues. From germline, CDR1 is SGHAT and CDR2 FQNNGV. CDR3 sequence: CASSLDRATQYF. The CDR3 coding sequence is TGTGCCAGCAGCTTGGACAGGGCGACCCAGTACTTC.

The genes are TRBV28 and TRBJ2-2; 12 nucleotides align to TRBD2. The CDR3 has 17 amino acids. Germline loops: CDR1 MDHEN, CDR2 SYDVKM. The V segment lost 5 bases and the J segment 5 bases; nucleotides outside the gene matches: 9. CDR3 in DNA: TGTGCCAGCAGTGCCACGACTAGCGGGGGCCCTACCGGGGAGCTGTTTTTT. Its translation: CASSATTSGGPTGELFF.

This clonotype was detected a few times. V gene TRBV5-1 combines with J gene TRBJ2-3; D unclear. The CDR3 loop spans 17 amino acids. V was pared by 0 bases and J by 3 bases, with 17 bases between. Per the germline V gene, CDR1 is SGHRS and CDR2 is YFSETQ. The chain's CDR3 is CASSLGRRAPETDTQYF. The DNA for the CDR3 is TGCGCCAGCAGCTTGGGCCGCCGGGCCCCCGAGACAGATACGCAGTATTTT.

The J gene is TRBJ1-6, the V gene TRBV12-3 or TRBV12-4; no definite D call. CDR3 size: 14 residues. V gave up 1 base and J gave up 5 bases, with 6 bases separating them. The chain's CDR3 is CASSLGGDNSPLHF. CDR3 nucleotides: TGTGCCAGCAGTTTAGGTGGAGATAATTCACCCCTCCACTTT.

This clonotype has at least ten counts. V usage is TRBV29-1 and J usage is TRBJ2-1; TRBD2 might be the D (5 bases). The CDR3 extends over 14 amino acids. Per germline, CDR1 SQVTM and CDR2 ANQGSEA. V lost 7 bases, J lost 0 bases, and 13 bases lay in between. CDR3 sequence: CSAHGESSYNEQFF. CDR3 coding DNA: TGCAGCGCTCACGGGGAGAGCTCCTACAATGAGCAGTTCTTC.

This clonotype was seen many times. This sequence joins TRBV28 and TRBJ2-1; D unresolved. The CDR3 is made up of 11 amino acids. Per the germline V gene, CDR1 is MDHEN and CDR2 is SYDVKM. V gave up 5 bases and J gave up 10 bases, with 9 bases separating them. CDR3 in amino acids: CASSVMWEQFF. The CDR3, as DNA: TGTGCCAGCAGTGTCATGTGGGAGCAGTTCTTC. The variable domain in full, with the rest retrieved from reference TRBV28 and TRBJ2-1, is DVKVTQSSRYLVKRTGEKVFLECVQDMDHENMFWYRQDPGLGLRLIYFSYDVKMKEKGDIPEGYSVSREKKERFSLILESASTNQTSMYLCASSVMWEQFFGPGTRLTVL.

This clonotype was counted at least ten times. The chain has TRBV18 and TRBJ2-2, with TRBD2 as a possible D gene (5 bases). Trimming pared 1 base from V and 3 bases from J, leaving 6 bases between. Germline CDR1 reads KGHSH; CDR2 reads LQKENI. CDR3 length: 14 amino acids. The DNA for the CDR3 is TGTGCCAGCTCACCACGGCGGGACACCGGGGAGCTGTTTTTT. Translated, it gives CASSPRRDTGELFF.

This clonotype was detected ten times or more. The genes are TRBV4-3 and TRBJ2-1; D is ambiguous. The ends were cut back, 4 bases at V and 14 bases at J, with 15 bases in the middle. Germline V lookup: CDR1 LGHNA, CDR2 YSLEER. This CDR3 is 12 amino acids long. The CDR3 sequence is CASSRMGSREFF. The CDR3 coding sequence is TGCGCCAGCAGCCGGATGGGGTCGCGAGAGTTCTTC.

This clonotype was found many times. The V gene is TRBV27, the J gene TRBJ1-1; D possibly corresponds to TRBD1 (5 bases). Germline CDR1 and CDR2: MNHEY and SMNVEV (reference sequence). V dropped 4 bases and J dropped 11 bases, with 17 bases sitting between them. The CDR3 is made up of 13 amino acids. The CDR3 bases are TGTGCCAGCAGTTCCGGGACGATCTTTGGGGCTTTCTTT. It is translated as CASSSGTIFGAFF.

This clonotype was observed a handful of times. The chain recombines TRBV3-1 with TRBJ2-7, with 7 bases lining up with TRBD2. This CDR3 spans 15 amino acids. Germline V gene lookup returns CDR1 LGHDT and CDR2 YNNKEL (reference sequence). Trimming took 4 bases from V and 6 from J; bases not matched to a gene: 12. This CDR3 is CASSLTWGGMVEQYF. CDR3 in DNA: TGTGCCAGCAGCCTTACGTGGGGGGGAATGGTCGAGCAGTACTTC.

The chain employs TRBV14 and TRBJ2-3, with D perhaps TRBD1 (6 bases). CDR3 length equals 13 residues. Germline CDR1 is SGHDN and CDR2 is FVKESK. Trimming removed 3 bases from V and 5 bases from J, with 9 bases in between. The DNA of the CDR3 is TGTGCCAGCAGCCAGCAACAGGGAGATACGCAGTATTTT. Its protein product is CASSQQQGDTQYF. Full variable domain (outside the CDR3, taken from reference TRBV14 and TRBJ2-3): EAGVTQFPSHSVIEKGQTVTLRCDPISGHDNLYWYRRVMGKEIKFLLHFVKESKQDESGMPNNRFLAERTGGTYSTLKVQPAELEDSGVYFCASSQQQGDTQYFGPGTRLTVL.

This clonotype showed up just a few times. V usage is TRBV20-1 and J usage is TRBJ2-7, with D possibly matching TRBD1 (6 bases). V dropped 0 bases and J dropped 5 bases, with 14 bases sitting between them. The CDR3 spans 14 residues. Germline V gene sequence: CDR1 DFQATT, CDR2 SNEGSKA (reference sequence). The CDR3, as DNA: TGCAGTGCTAGAGATATTAGGGGGTCCCACGAGCAGTACTTC. It yields the protein CSARDIRGSHEQYF.

By sample share, this clonotype is medium-sized (0.01 to 0.1%). The chain uses TRBV3-1 and TRBJ1-6, with a tentative D call TRBD1 (5 bases). The V gene lost 1 base and the J gene lost 7 bases, with 8 bases spanning the gap. Looked up from germline, CDR1 is LGHDT and CDR2 is YNNKEL (reference sequence). The CDR3 extends over 14 amino acids. The CDR3 bases are TGTGCCAGCAGCCAAGTGGGGCCCAATTCACCCCTCCACTTT. Protein sequence: CASSQVGPNSPLHF.

The rearrangement links TRBV11-2 to TRBJ1-1, with 11 positions matching TRBD1. Unmatched junction bases numbered 11, after V lost 4 bases and J lost 7 bases. This CDR3 contains 16 residues. Looked up from germline, CDR1 is SGHAT and CDR2 is FQNNGV. CDR3 coding DNA: TGTGCCAGCAGCTCACCGGGACAGGGGGTCAAGGTTGAAGCTTTCTTT. It codes for CASSSPGQGVKVEAFF.